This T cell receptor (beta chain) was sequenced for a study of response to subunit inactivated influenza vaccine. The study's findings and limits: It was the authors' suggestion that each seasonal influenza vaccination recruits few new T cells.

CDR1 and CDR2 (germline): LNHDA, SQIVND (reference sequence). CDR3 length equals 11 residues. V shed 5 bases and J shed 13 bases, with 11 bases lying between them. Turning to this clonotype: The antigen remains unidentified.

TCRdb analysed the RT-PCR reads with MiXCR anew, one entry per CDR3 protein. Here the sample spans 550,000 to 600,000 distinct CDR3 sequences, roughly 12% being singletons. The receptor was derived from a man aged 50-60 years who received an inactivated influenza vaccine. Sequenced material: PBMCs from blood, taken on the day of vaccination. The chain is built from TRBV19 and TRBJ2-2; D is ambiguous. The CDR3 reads CASSSALALFF. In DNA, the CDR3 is TGTGCCAGTAGTTCTGCCCTGGCGCTGTTTTTT.